Listed below are T cell receptor beta chains from one sample, sequenced in a study of PD-1 blockade in classical Hodgkin lymphoma. The data were produced by immunoSEQ multiplex PCR, yet TCRdb's version contains in-frame clones alone and is incomplete. The sample includes under 30,000 clones, more than 75% seen only once; the top ten take about 9.9%. Specimen: peripheral blood mononuclear cells (PBMCs), collected before the second cycle of nivolumab. The origin of the receptors is a human donor with classical Hodgkin lymphoma. The CDR3 runs from the conserved cysteine through the conserved F or W. The order of the fields is J gene, V gene, D gene, clone size, CDR3 protein, CDR3 DNA. The D gene is left open where the match is weak. Size is omitted from some rows. Given values are once, few, many or a class for expanded clones.

TRBJ1-5,TRBV7-2,.,.,CASSRGGDPSNQPQHF,TGTGCCAGCAGCCGAGGGGGGGACCCTAGCAATCAGCCCCAGCATTTT
TRBJ2-7,TRBV20-1,.,.,CSALQGYEQYF,TGCAGTGCACTACAGGGCTACGAGCAGTACTTC
TRBJ2-3,TRBV5-1,.,.,CASSPGPSSTDTQYF,TGCGCCAGCAGCCCGGGACCCAGCAGCACAGATACGCAGTATTTT
TRBJ2-5,TRBV6-5,TRBD2,once,CASSYSLAGQETQYF,TGTGCCAGCAGTTACTCACTAGCGGGTCAAGAGACCCAGTACTTC
TRBJ2-5,TRBV5-6,.,.,CASSSGEETQYF,TGTGCCAGCAGCTCCGGGGAAGAGACCCAGTACTTC
TRBJ1-1,TRBV6-5,.,.,CASSYRGGQAFF,TGTGCCAGCAGTTACCGAGGGGGACAAGCTTTCTTT
TRBJ1-1,TRBV2,TRBD1,.,CASSSSRGTGYKAFF,TGTGCCAGCAGCTCCAGTCGCGGGACAGGGTATAAAGCTTTCTTT
TRBJ2-2,TRBV2,TRBD2,once,CASTGLVGGSGELFF,TGTGCCAGCACCGGACTAGTCGGGGGATCCGGGGAGCTGTTTTTT
TRBJ2-7,TRBV19,.,once,CASSMGTGYYEQYF,TGTGCCAGTAGTATGGGCACCGGATACTACGAGCAGTACTTC
TRBJ2-7,TRBV11-2,.,once,CASTPSTDEQYF,TGTGCCAGCACGCCTTCAACCGACGAGCAGTACTTC
TRBJ1-2,TRBV29-1,.,.,CSVPKGGGDGYTF,TGCAGCGTCCCCAAGGGAGGGGGTGACGGCTACACCTTC
TRBJ2-3,TRBV7-7,.,.,CASSRHPGDTQYF,TGTGCTAGCAGCCGACACCCAGGGGATACGCAGTATTTT
TRBJ2-2,TRBV4-1,.,.,CASSQIWAGGYTGELFF,TGCGCCAGCAGCCAAATTTGGGCTGGGGGGTACACCGGGGAGCTGTTTTTT
TRBJ1-3,TRBV30,.,.,CAWSVLGTSISGNTIYF,TGTGCCTGGAGTGTACTAGGGACATCCATCTCTGGAAACACCATATATTTT
TRBJ2-7,TRBV5-5,.,.,CASTPTGGGSYEQYF,TGTGCCAGCACCCCAACAGGCGGAGGGTCCTACGAGCAGTACTTC
TRBJ2-1,TRBV27,.,.,CATWRRGREQFF,TGTGCCACCTGGAGACGGGGCCGAGAGCAGTTCTTC
TRBJ2-7,TRBV7-8,.,few,CASSPTDSHEQYF,TGTGCCAGCAGCCCCACAGACAGTCACGAGCAGTACTTC
TRBJ2-4,TRBV6-6,.,.,CASTAASFNIQYF,TGTGCCAGCACGGCGGCTTCATTTAACATTCAGTACTTC
TRBJ1-1,TRBV25-1,.,few,CASKGRKNTEAFF,TGTGCCAGCAAGGGACGAAAGAACACTGAAGCTTTCTTT
TRBJ1-4,TRBV7-8,.,.,CASSLYEKLFF,TGTGCCAGCAGCTTGTACGAAAAACTGTTTTTT
TRBJ2-4,TRBV25-1,TRBD2,.,CASSDLPGLEEPPFQYF,TGTGCCAGCAGTGACCTTCCGGGACTAGAAGAACCCCCTTTTCAGTACTTC
TRBJ2-5,TRBV28,TRBD2,.,CASSLAGVGETQYF,TGTGCCAGCAGCTTAGCGGGGGTGGGGGAGACCCAGTACTTC
TRBJ1-4,TRBV9,.,.,CASSPRGTENNEKLFF,TGTGCCAGCAGCCCCCGCGGGACTGAAAATAATGAAAAACTGTTTTTT
TRBJ2-2,TRBV4-3,.,once,CASSQDRWAAIGELFF,TGCGCCAGCAGCCAAGATAGATGGGCAGCGATCGGGGAGCTGTTTTTT
TRBJ2-5,TRBV5-3,.,.,CARSGGETQYF,TGTGCCAGAAGCGGCGGAGAGACCCAGTACTTC
TRBJ2-4,TRBV19,.,.,CASSIVPRAGNIQYF,TGTGCCAGTAGTATCGTACCCAGGGCTGGGAACATTCAGTACTTC
TRBJ2-7,TRBV7-9,.,few,CASSLTSYEQYF,TGTGCCAGCAGCCTAACTTCCTACGAGCAGTACTTC
TRBJ1-2,TRBV10-1,.,once,CASSDSGAAASRNGYTF,TGCGCCAGCAGTGATAGTGGCGCGGCAGCAAGTCGAAATGGCTACACCTTC
TRBJ1-5,TRBV27,.,.,CASSFYRGGNSNQPQHF,TGTGCCAGCAGTTTTTATCGTGGAGGGAATAGCAATCAGCCCCAGCATTTT
TRBJ2-4,TRBV7-2,.,.,CASSLDIGGNIQYF,TGTGCCAGCAGCTTAGATATTGGCGGAAACATTCAGTACTTC
TRBJ1-5,TRBV7-2,.,.,CASNLGAGMGQPQHF,TGTGCCAGCAACTTAGGTGCCGGGATGGGTCAGCCCCAGCATTTT
TRBJ2-2,TRBV6-6,TRBD1,.,CASRGTGGWTGELFF,TGTGCCAGCAGGGGGACAGGGGGTTGGACCGGGGAGCTGTTTTTT
TRBJ2-1,TRBV7-9,.,once,CASSSMGGSNEQFF,TGTGCCAGCAGCTCCATGGGGGGATCCAATGAGCAGTTCTTC
TRBJ1-2,TRBV7-2,TRBD1,.,CASSFFRNSGQGYGYTF,TGTGCCAGCAGCTTTTTCCGAAACAGCGGACAGGGGTATGGCTACACCTTC
TRBJ2-3,TRBV6-1,TRBD2,.,CASIAGGPTDTQYF,TGTGCCAGCATTGCGGGGGGCCCGACAGATACGCAGTATTTT
TRBJ2-7,TRBV20-1,.,few,CSADLGYEQYF,TGCAGTGCAGACCTGGGGTACGAGCAGTACTTC
TRBJ2-7,TRBV7-9,TRBD1,.,CASSPTGGRVYEQYF,TGTGCCAGCAGCCCGACAGGGGGACGAGTCTACGAGCAGTACTTC
TRBJ1-2,TRBV19,.,.,CASSISTRTVQDTF,TGTGCCAGTAGTATAAGTACGAGGACGGTCCAGGACACCTTC
TRBJ1-1,TRBV30,.,.,CAGEGGTEAFF,TGTGCCGGGGAGGGAGGCACTGAAGCTTTCTTT
TRBJ2-2,TRBV6-7,.,.,CASSRGLRAGELFF,TGTGCCAGCAGCCGAGGGTTGAGGGCCGGGGAGCTGTTTTTT
TRBJ2-7,TRBV28,.,.,CASSSLRDSWGEQYF,TGTGCCAGCAGTTCACTCCGGGACTCCTGGGGAGAGCAGTACTTC
TRBJ2-3,TRBV2,.,.,CASIGPDTQYF,TGTGCCAGCATAGGACCAGATACGCAGTATTTT
TRBJ1-4,TRBV6-6,.,once,CASRRDREKLFF,TGTGCCAGCAGACGAGATCGTGAAAAACTGTTTTTT
TRBJ1-1,TRBV6-4,.,.,CASIPGEWSTEAFF,TGTGCCAGCATTCCAGGGGAGTGGAGCACTGAAGCTTTCTTT
TRBJ2-4,TRBV7-6,.,.,CASSLSRDGDHTQYF,TGTGCCAGCAGCTTGTCCCGGGACGGCGATCACACTCAGTACTTC
TRBJ2-2,TRBV19,.,.,CASLKNRATGELFF,TGTGCCAGTCTAAAGAATCGGGCCACCGGGGAGCTGTTTTTT
TRBJ1-1,TRBV6-1,TRBD1,.,CASSLHRGTEAFF,TGTGCCAGCTCATTACACAGGGGCACTGAAGCTTTCTTT
TRBJ1-1,TRBV7-9,.,.,CASSLTGESWGAFF,TGTGCCAGCAGCTTGACGGGCGAGTCGTGGGGAGCTTTCTTT
TRBJ2-5,TRBV7-2,TRBD1,.,CASSPGGGWPLETQYF,TGTGCCAGCAGCCCAGGGGGCGGATGGCCCTTGGAGACCCAGTACTTC
TRBJ1-5,TRBV2,TRBD1,.,CASNSRGNSNQPQHF,TGTGCCAGCAACTCCAGGGGGAATAGCAATCAGCCCCAGCATTTT
TRBJ2-3,TRBV4-2,TRBD2,.,CASSPLSSGGTDTQYF,TGTGCCAGCAGCCCCCTCTCTAGCGGGGGGACAGATACGCAGTATTTT
TRBJ2-3,TRBV7-2,.,.,CASSHGRPEDTQYF,TGTGCCAGCAGCCACGGCCGGCCCGAAGATACGCAGTATTTT
TRBJ2-7,TRBV4-1,TRBD2,once,CASSQVLAGNYEQYF,TGCGCCAGCAGCCAAGTCCTAGCGGGGAACTACGAGCAGTACTTC
TRBJ1-6,TRBV9,.,.,CASSVEAGYNSPLHF,TGTGCCAGCAGCGTGGAGGCAGGTTATAATTCACCCCTCCACTTT
TRBJ1-2,TRBV6-6,TRBD1,.,CASSPPREGAGYTF,TGTGCCAGCAGCCCCCCCAGGGAGGGGGCTGGCTACACCTTC
TRBJ2-5,TRBV9,.,.,CASSPPRGQGPGTQYF,TGTGCCAGCAGCCCACCCCGAGGCCAGGGCCCGGGGACCCAGTACTTC
TRBJ2-3,TRBV5-1,TRBD2,once,CASSLSAGGPSTDTQYF,TGCGCCAGCAGCTTGTCAGCGGGGGGGCCTAGCACAGATACGCAGTATTTT
TRBJ2-3,TRBV18,TRBD2,.,CASSPPASGEGDTQYF,TGTGCCAGCTCACCACCTGCTAGCGGGGAGGGAGATACGCAGTATTTT